These 15 T cell receptor beta chains were all obtained from the same sample, sequenced in a study of T cells in Graves' hyperthyroidism and ophthalmopathy. RNA transcripts gave rise to amplified TCR beta CDR3 regions. In the first-round RT-PCR of the TCR CDR3, the HTBI primer set was used. TCRdb ran MiXCR on the multiplex PCR reads and lists one entry per CDR3 protein. Of a few hundred thousand distinct CDR3 sequences listed, 40% to 55% are singletons. Sequencing input: peripheral blood or thyroid tissue (not recorded which). All receptors come from an adult woman with Graves' disease, either hyperthyroidism or ophthalmopathy (not recorded which).

This clonotype was counted only a few times. This sequence joins TRBV6-5 and TRBJ2-5; D not resolved. CDR3 length equals 14 residues. The germline V gene has CDR1 MNHEY and CDR2 SVGAGI. Trimming stripped 6 bases from V and 5 bases from J, with 16 bases between. The CDR3 here is CASSPSGPRETQYF. The CDR3 DNA is TGTGCCAGCAGCCCCTCTGGGCCCCGGGAGACCCAGTACTTC.

This clonotype appeared many times. The chain links TRBV5-5 to TRBJ2-5, with TRBD1 identical over 7 bases. Germline CDR1 reads SGHKS; CDR2 reads YYEKEE (reference sequence). The CDR3 has 14 residues. After removal of 5 bases from V and 3 bases from J, the junction contained 7 bases not matched to a gene. The CDR3 DNA sequence: TGTGCCAGCAGTTTTACAGGGGTCGAAGAGACCCAGTACTTC. It is translated as CASSFTGVEETQYF.

Ten or more counts support this clonotype. This chain joins TRBV7-9 and TRBJ1-2; 12 nucleotides agree with TRBD1. The V and J ends lost 0 bases and 12 bases, in that order; junction bases with no gene match: 14. There are 17 residues in the CDR3. CDR1 is SEHNR and CDR2 is FQNEAQ in the germline V gene (reference sequence). The CDR3, as DNA: TGTGCCAGCAGCTTAGCGTCTACTCCGGGACAGGGGGCATCAAACACCTTC. This gives the protein CASSLASTPGQGASNTF.

This clonotype has ten or more counts. This sequence joins TRBV9 and TRBJ1-4; 7 nucleotides agree with TRBD1. This CDR3 region has 14 residues. The germline V gene has CDR1 SGDLS and CDR2 YYNGEE. V dropped 3 bases and J dropped 7; count of bases not matched to a gene: 6. DNA for the CDR3: TGTGCCAGCAGCGCAGACAGGGATGTTGAAAAACTGTTTTTT. Its protein product is CASSADRDVEKLFF.

Note on this clonotype: Here the CDR3 omits its conserved ending phenylalanine or tryptophan, so a read error is the likely source. Because the CDR3's place on the DNA is in doubt, the DNA is left out and the CDR3 is given as listed by TCRdb. This chain links TRBV15 with TRBJ1-1. The CDR3 adds up to 8 amino acids, both ends counted. CDR1 is LNHNV, CDR2 YYDKDF, per germline (reference sequence). The CDR3 reads CATSRDAT.

This clonotype was seen repeatedly, ten times or more. V is TRBV20-1 and J is TRBJ2-2; D gene ambiguous. This CDR3 is 12 amino acids long. The V and J ends lost 7 bases and 1 base respectively, with 7 bases between them. Germline CDR1 DFQATT, CDR2 SNEGSKA (reference sequence). Here the CDR3 reads CSGLENTGELFF. CDR3 nucleotides: TGCAGTGGATTGGAGAACACCGGGGAGCTGTTTTTT.

This clonotype was seen repeatedly, ten times or more. V gene TRBV5-1 combines with J gene TRBJ2-5, with a possible D match to TRBD2 (5 bases). The CDR3 totals 14 residues. Germline CDR1 and CDR2: SGHRS and YFSETQ. V lost 4 bases and J 1 base, leaving 11 bases between the germline ends. The CDR3 protein is CASSRSSPQETQYF. CDR3 coding DNA: TGCGCCAGCAGCAGATCTAGCCCCCAAGAGACCCAGTACTTC.

This chain joins TRBV7-2 and TRBJ2-5; D might be TRBD2 (6 bases). With 2 bases removed from V and 4 bases from J, the gap between germline ends came to 11 bases. CDR1 and CDR2 (germline): SGHTA, FQGNSA. The CDR3 extends over 14 amino acids. CDR3: CASSLWGGAETQYF. CDR3 nucleotides: TGTGCCAGCAGCTTATGGGGCGGGGCAGAGACCCAGTACTTC.

This clonotype has only a few counts. The chain uses TRBV15 and TRBJ1-2; D gene uncertain. Trimming left V 0 bases short and J 6 bases short, with 11 bases between. In germline, CDR1 is LNHNV, CDR2 YYDKDF (reference sequence). This CDR3 region has 14 residues. The CDR3 DNA sequence: TGTGCCACCAGCAGAGAGGCCCGGGGAGATGGCTACACCTTC. Translating gives CATSREARGDGYTF.

The count of this clonotype is one. The gene calls are TRBV7-6 and TRBJ1-1; D might be TRBD1 (5 bases). Trimming cost V 7 bases and J 4 bases, with 7 bases left between them. This CDR3 region has 11 residues. The germline V gene has CDR1 SGHVS and CDR2 FNYEAQ. In nucleotides, the CDR3 is TGTGCCAGCAAGGGGTCCACTGAAGCTTTCTTT. Its protein is CASKGSTEAFF.

The chain combines TRBV6-6 with TRBJ2-7; TRBD2 is a possible D gene (6 bases). Trimming stripped 4 bases from V and 0 bases from J, with 10 bases between. The CDR3 runs 14 residues. Germline V CDR1 and CDR2: MNHNY, SVGAGI (reference sequence). This chain's CDR3 is CASSWPGASYEQYF. As DNA, the CDR3 is TGTGCCAGCAGTTGGCCGGGAGCCTCCTACGAGCAGTACTTC.

This clonotype appeared a few times. The CDR3 bases are TGCAGTGCCCTAGCGACAGGGGGAACCTACGAGCAGTACTTC. Residues: CSALATGGTYEQYF. The chain carries TRBV20-1 and TRBJ2-7; 9 bases are a match to TRBD1. The CDR3 covers 14 residues. Germline V gene data show CDR1 as DFQATT and CDR2 as SNEGSKA (reference sequence). The V and J ends lost 6 bases and 2 bases, in that order; junction bases with no gene match: 8.

V gene TRBV7-9 combines with J gene TRBJ2-2; the D gene is possibly TRBD1 (5 bases). V gave up 0 bases and J gave up 2 bases, with 10 bases separating them. CDR1 SEHNR and CDR2 FQNEAQ come from the germline V gene (reference sequence). This CDR3 region has 16 residues. DNA for the CDR3: TGTGCCAGCAGCTTAGCCCGGACAACAAACACCGGGGAGCTGTTTTTT. This sequence encodes CASSLARTTNTGELFF.

The rearrangement links TRBV9 to TRBJ2-7; D is possibly TRBD1 (5 bases). CDR3 length equals 15 residues. The germline CDR1 and CDR2 sequences are SGDLS and YYNGEE. Trimming stripped 2 bases from V and 4 bases from J, with 16 bases between. This chain's CDR3 is CASSVLSRGLYEQYF. The CDR3 bases are TGTGCCAGCAGCGTCCTCTCTAGGGGATTATACGAGCAGTACTTC.

This chain links TRBV2 with TRBJ1-1; D is undetermined. V lost 6 bases to trimming and J lost 14 bases, with 28 bases between them. CDR3 length: 15 amino acids. In germline, CDR1 is SNHLY, CDR2 FYNNEI. The DNA of the CDR3 is TGTGCCAGCAGCGCCCGACTAGCGGAGTACAATGAGCAGTTCTTT. Translated, it gives CASSARLAEYNEQFF.